These 14 T cell receptor beta chains share one sample of origin, sequenced in a study of blood T cell repertoires in COVID-19. The table came from immunoSEQ multiplex PCR; TCRdb's copy has only in-frame clones and leaves some out. The table has some 14,000 clones, 90% seen once. The sample was peripheral blood. These receptors originate from a human donor with active COVID-19. The donor label of this sample is uncertain.

This chain connects TRBV29-1 to TRBJ1-1; TRBD1 might be the D (5 bases). The CDR3 loop spans 15 amino acids. The germline V gene encodes CDR1 SQVTM and CDR2 ANQGSEA. Trimming left V 2 bases short and J 1 base short, with 14 bases between. The CDR3 DNA sequence: TGCAGCGTTGAATTGCCACAGGTGCCGAACACTGAAGCTTTCTTT. The encoded protein is CSVELPQVPNTEAFF.

The V gene is TRBV25-1, the J gene TRBJ1-4; 9 bases map to TRBD1. There are 15 residues in the CDR3. Germline-derived CDR1 and CDR2 are MGHDK and SYGVNS. The junction had 10 bases not matched to a gene; V was cut back by 7 bases and J by 7 bases. CDR3 loop: CASTRTGALSEKLFF. The CDR3 DNA reads as TGTGCCAGCACTAGGACAGGGGCCCTTAGTGAAAAACTGTTTTTT.

This chain uses TRBV6-2 or TRBV6-3 with TRBJ2-1, with 8 bases fitting TRBD2. The length of the CDR3 is 16 residues. Germline lookup yields CDR1 MNHEY and CDR2 SVGEGT. V dropped 0 bases and J dropped 8; count of bases not matched to a gene: 9. The CDR3 sequence: CASSYSGLVYVHEQFF. The CDR3 DNA follows: TGTGCCAGCAGTTACTCGGGACTAGTCTATGTCCATGAGCAGTTCTTC.

V is TRBV6-1 and J is TRBJ2-2; D unresolved. The ends were cut back, 6 bases at V and 4 bases at J, with 15 bases in the middle. The CDR3 totals 15 residues. Germline CDR1 reads MNHNS; CDR2 reads SASEGT. The CDR3 DNA reads as TGTGCCAGCAGCCTTAGCCTTCGAGGCACCGGGGAGCTGTTTTTT. This codes for CASSLSLRGTGELFF.

This chain connects TRBV27 to TRBJ2-1; no firm D call. Trimming took off 4 bases at V and 15 bases at J, with 16 bases between the two ends. This CDR3 comprises 12 residues. Germline V gene lookup returns CDR1 MNHEY and CDR2 SMNVEV (reference sequence). The CDR3 is CASSSQTHVPFF. DNA of the CDR3: TGTGCCAGCAGTTCCCAAACACACGTACCGTTCTTC.

The rearrangement uses TRBV3-1 (or the pseudogene TRBV3-2) and TRBJ2-7; D not resolved. Deletions cut 1 base from V and 9 bases from J, with 13 bases between. The CDR3 covers 13 residues. Germline lookup yields CDR1 LGHDT and CDR2 YNNKEL (reference sequence). The CDR3 bases are TGTGCCAGCAGCCAAGGGCGCAGAACGGGGCAGTACTTC. Its translation is CASSQGRRTGQYF.

J is TRBJ2-7 and V is TRBV3-1 (or the pseudogene TRBV3-2); 9 bases are a match to TRBD1. J was trimmed by 4 bases and V by 1 base; bases with no gene match: 11. The CDR3 is 17 amino acids. Germline loops: CDR1 LGHDT, CDR2 YNNKEL (reference sequence). The CDR3 is CASSQATGTGRKYEQYF. The CDR3 region has the DNA TGTGCCAGCAGCCAAGCTACCGGGACAGGGAGAAAATACGAGCAGTACTTC.

The rearrangement joins TRBV4-3 to TRBJ1-6; D is possibly TRBD1 (5 bases). Trimming cost V 1 base and J 10 bases, with 20 bases left between them. This CDR3 contains 17 residues. CDR1 LGHNA and CDR2 YSLEER come from the germline V gene. CDR3 in amino acids: CASSQAYSAAGGSPLHF. In DNA, the CDR3 is TGCGCCAGCAGCCAAGCTTACAGTGCCGCTGGGGGGTCACCCCTCCACTTT.

The chain has TRBV6-5 and TRBJ1-1, with D possibly TRBD1 on 6 matching bases. The CDR3 is 14 residues long. Trimming shortened V by 8 bases and J by 1 base, and 14 bases separated the two germline ends. Per germline, CDR1 MNHEY and CDR2 SVGAGI. The CDR3, as DNA: TGTGCCAGCGGACGAACACAGGGGAACACTGAAGCTTTCTTT. Protein sequence: CASGRTQGNTEAFF.

This chain links TRBV27 with TRBJ2-5; D might be TRBD1 (6 bases). The ends were cut back, 8 bases at V and 0 bases at J, with 19 bases in the middle. The CDR3 totals 16 residues. The V gene's germline CDR1 is MNHEY and CDR2 SMNVEV (reference sequence). DNA of the CDR3: TGTGCCAGCCCCTGCAACAGGGAAAGGGACCAAGAGACCCAGTACTTC. It codes for CASPCNRERDQETQYF.

V usage is TRBV11-2 and J usage is TRBJ2-7; D is undetermined. The CDR3 extends over 15 amino acids. Trimming shortened V by 5 bases and J by 3 bases, and 17 bases separated the two germline ends. Looked up from germline, CDR1 is SGHAT and CDR2 is FQNNGV. CDR3 sequence reads: CASSASRVLVYEQYF. The CDR3 nucleotides are TGTGCCAGCAGCGCCTCCCGAGTTCTAGTCTACGAGCAGTACTTC.

The rearrangement links TRBV20-1 to TRBJ1-2, with TRBD1 matching over 8 bases. This CDR3 region has 13 residues. The V gene end was trimmed by 3 bases and the J gene end by 8 bases; junction bases not matched to a gene: 8. The germline V gene encodes CDR1 DFQATT and CDR2 SNEGSKA (reference sequence). CDR3 in amino acids: CSASTGGVRGYTF. CDR3 coding DNA: TGCAGTGCTAGTACAGGGGGAGTAAGGGGCTACACCTTC.

The chain links TRBV19 to TRBJ1-1; D is possibly TRBD1 (5 bases). Trimming cost V 5 bases and J 6 bases, with 13 bases left between them. This CDR3 contains 13 residues. Germline V gene sequence: CDR1 LNHDA, CDR2 SQIVND (reference sequence). This CDR3 is CASSGDGGSEAFF. The CDR3 DNA follows: TGTGCCAGTAGTGGCGACGGGGGGTCTGAAGCTTTCTTT.

The chain uses TRBV5-6 and TRBJ2-1; TRBD2 agrees at 11 bases. The CDR3 consists of 13 residues. J was trimmed by 4 bases and V by 9 bases; bases with no gene match: 3. CDR1 is SGHDT and CDR2 is YYEEEE in the germline V gene. Written as DNA, the CDR3 is TGTGCCACCGGACTAGCGGGTTACAATGAGCAGTTCTTC. Translating gives CATGLAGYNEQFF.